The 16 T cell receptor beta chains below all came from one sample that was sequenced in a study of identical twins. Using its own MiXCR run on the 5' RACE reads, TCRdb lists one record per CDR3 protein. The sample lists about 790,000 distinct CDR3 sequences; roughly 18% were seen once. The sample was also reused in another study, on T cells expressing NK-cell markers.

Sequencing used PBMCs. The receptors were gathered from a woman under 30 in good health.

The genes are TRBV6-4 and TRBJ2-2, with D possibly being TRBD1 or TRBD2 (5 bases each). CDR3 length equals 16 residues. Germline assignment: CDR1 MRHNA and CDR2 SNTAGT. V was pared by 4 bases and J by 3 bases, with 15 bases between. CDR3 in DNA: TGTGCCAGCAGTGTCCGGGGCCAACCGGACACCGGGGAGCTGTTTTTT. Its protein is CASSVRGQPDTGELFF.

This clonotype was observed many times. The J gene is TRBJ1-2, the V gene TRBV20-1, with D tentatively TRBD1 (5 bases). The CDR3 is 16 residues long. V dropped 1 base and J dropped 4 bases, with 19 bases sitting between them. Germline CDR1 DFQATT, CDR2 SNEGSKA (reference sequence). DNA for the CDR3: TGCAGTGCTAGAGCGGCAGGGCCCATCTTTTCCTATGGCTACACCTTC. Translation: CSARAAGPIFSYGYTF.

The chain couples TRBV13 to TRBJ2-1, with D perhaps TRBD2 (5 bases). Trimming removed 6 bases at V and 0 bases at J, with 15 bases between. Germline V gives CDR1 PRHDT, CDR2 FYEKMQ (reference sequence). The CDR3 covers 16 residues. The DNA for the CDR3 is TGTGCCAGCAGTACTCCGATTCGGGGCTCCTACAATGAGCAGTTCTTC. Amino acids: CASSTPIRGSYNEQFF. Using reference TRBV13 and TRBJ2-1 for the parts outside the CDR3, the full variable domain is AAGVIQSPRHLIKEKRETATLKCYPIPRHDTVYWYQQGPGQDPQFLISFYEKMQSDKGSIPDRFSAQQFSDYHSELNMSSLELGDSALYFCASSTPIRGSYNEQFFGPGTRLTVL.

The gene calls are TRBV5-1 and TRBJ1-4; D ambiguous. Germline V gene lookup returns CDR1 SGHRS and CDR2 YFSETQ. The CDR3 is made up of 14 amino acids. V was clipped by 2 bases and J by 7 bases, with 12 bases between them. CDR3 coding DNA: TGCGCCAGCAGCTTAACAGTAGAGGGTGAAAAACTGTTTTTT. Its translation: CASSLTVEGEKLFF.

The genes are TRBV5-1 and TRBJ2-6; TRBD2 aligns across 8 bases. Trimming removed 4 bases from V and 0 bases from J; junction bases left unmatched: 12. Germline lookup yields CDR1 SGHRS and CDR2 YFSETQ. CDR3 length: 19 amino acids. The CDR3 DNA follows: TGCGCCAGCAGCATCCTACGGGGGGGCCCGTTCTCTGGGGCCAACGTCCTGACTTTC. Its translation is CASSILRGGPFSGANVLTF.

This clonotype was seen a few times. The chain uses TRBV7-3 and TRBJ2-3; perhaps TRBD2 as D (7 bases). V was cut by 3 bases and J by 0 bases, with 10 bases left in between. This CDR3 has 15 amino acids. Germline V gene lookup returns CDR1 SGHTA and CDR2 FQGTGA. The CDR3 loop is CASSFRGASTDTQYF. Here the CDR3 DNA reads TGTGCCAGCAGCTTCCGGGGGGCCAGCACAGATACGCAGTATTTT.

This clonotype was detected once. CDR3 sequence (DNA): TGCGCCAGCAGCTTGGGCTCACTAGCGGTTGACAATGAGCAGTTCTTC. Protein sequence: CASSLGSLAVDNEQFF. The J gene is TRBJ2-1, the V gene TRBV5-1; 8 bases agree with TRBD2. Germline CDR1 and CDR2: SGHRS and YFSETQ. This CDR3 spans 16 amino acids. Trimming at V came to 0 bases and at J to 5 bases, leaving 7 bases not matched to a gene.

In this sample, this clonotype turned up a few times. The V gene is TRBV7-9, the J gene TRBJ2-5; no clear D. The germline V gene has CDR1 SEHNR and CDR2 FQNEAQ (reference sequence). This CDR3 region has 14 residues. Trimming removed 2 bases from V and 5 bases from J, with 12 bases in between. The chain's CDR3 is CASSLPLVGETQYF. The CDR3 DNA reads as TGTGCCAGCAGCTTACCCTTAGTCGGTGAGACCCAGTACTTC.

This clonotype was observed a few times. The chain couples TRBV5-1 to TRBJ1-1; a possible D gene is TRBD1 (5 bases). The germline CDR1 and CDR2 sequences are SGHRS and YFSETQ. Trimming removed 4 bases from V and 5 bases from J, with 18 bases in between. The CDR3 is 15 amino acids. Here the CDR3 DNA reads TGCGCCAGCAGCCCCCGCGGCAGGGATTTAACTGAAGCTTTCTTT. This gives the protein CASSPRGRDLTEAFF.

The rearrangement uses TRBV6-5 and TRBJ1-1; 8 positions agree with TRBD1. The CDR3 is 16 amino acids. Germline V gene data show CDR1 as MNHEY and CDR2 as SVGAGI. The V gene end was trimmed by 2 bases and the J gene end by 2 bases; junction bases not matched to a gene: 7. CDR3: CASSYPSSGGNTEAFF. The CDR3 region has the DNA TGTGCCAGCAGTTACCCGTCGTCAGGGGGCAACACTGAAGCTTTCTTT.

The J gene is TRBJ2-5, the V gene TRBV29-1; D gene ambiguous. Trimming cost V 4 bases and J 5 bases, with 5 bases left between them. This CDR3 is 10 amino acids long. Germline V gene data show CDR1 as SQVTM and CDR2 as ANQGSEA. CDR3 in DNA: TGCAGCGTTGTCGCCGAGACCCAGTACTTC. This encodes CSVVAETQYF.

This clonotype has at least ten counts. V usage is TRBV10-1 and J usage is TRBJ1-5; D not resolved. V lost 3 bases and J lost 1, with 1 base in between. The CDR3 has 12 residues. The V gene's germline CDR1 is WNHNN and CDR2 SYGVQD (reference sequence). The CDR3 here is CASSESNQPQHF. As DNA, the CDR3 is TGCGCCAGCAGTGAAAGCAATCAGCCCCAGCATTTT.

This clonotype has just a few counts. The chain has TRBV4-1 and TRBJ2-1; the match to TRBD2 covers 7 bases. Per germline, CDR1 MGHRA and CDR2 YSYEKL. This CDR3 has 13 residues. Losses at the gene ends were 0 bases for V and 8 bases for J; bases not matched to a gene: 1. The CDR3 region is CASSQEGGDEQFF. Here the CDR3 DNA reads TGCGCCAGCAGCCAAGAGGGGGGGGATGAGCAGTTCTTC.

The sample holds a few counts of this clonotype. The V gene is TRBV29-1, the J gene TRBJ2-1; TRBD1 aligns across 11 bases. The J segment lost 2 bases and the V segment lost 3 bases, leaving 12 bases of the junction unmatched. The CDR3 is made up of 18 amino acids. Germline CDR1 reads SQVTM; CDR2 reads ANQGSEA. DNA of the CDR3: TGCAGCGTTGACGGACAGGGGGCGAAGGGAGGCACCTACAATGAGCAGTTCTTC. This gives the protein CSVDGQGAKGGTYNEQFF.

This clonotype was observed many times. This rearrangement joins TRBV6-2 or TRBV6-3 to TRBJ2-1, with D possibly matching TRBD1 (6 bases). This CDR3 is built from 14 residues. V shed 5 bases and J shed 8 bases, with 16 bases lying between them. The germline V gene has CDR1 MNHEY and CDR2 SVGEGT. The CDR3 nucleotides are TGTGCCAGCAGTCAACCACAGGGCTGGGATGAGCAGTTCTTC. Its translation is CASSQPQGWDEQFF.

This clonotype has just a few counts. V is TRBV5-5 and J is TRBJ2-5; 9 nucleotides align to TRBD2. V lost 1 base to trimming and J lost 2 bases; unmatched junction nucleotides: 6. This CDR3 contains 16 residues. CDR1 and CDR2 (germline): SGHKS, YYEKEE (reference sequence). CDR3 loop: CASSLSPSGTQETQYF. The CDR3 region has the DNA TGTGCCAGCAGCTTGTCCCCTAGCGGGACTCAAGAGACCCAGTACTTC. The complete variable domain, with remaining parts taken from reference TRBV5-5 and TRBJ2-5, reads DAGVTQSPTHLIKTRGQQVTLRCSPISGHKSVSWYQQVLGQGPQFIFQYYEKEERGRGNFPDRFSARQFPNYSSELNVNALLLGDSALYLCASSLSPSGTQETQYFGPGTRLLVL.